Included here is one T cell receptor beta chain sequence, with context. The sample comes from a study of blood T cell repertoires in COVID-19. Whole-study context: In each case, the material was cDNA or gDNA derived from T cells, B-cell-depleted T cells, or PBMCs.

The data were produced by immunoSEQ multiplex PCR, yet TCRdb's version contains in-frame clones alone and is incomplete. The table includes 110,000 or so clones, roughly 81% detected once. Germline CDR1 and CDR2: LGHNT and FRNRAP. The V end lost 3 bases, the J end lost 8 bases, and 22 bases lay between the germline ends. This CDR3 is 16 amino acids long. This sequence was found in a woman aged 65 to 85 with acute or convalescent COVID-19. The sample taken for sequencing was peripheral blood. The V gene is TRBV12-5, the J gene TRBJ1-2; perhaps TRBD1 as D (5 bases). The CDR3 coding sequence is TGTGCTAGTGGTTTTCAACTCGCCGACAGCGAACAGGGCTACACCTTC. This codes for CASGFQLADSEQGYTF.